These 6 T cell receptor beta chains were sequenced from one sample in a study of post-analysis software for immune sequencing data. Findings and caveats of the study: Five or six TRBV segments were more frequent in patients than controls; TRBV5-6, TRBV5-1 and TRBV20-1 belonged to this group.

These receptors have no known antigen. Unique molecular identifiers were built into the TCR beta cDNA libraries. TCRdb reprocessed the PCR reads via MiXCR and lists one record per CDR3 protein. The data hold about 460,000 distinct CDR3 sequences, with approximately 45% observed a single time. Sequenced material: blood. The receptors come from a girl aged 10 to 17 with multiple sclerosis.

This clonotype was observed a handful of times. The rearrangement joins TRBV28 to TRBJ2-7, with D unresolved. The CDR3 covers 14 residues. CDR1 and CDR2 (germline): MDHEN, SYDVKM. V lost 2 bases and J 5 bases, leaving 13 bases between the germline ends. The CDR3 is CASSLPRIPHEQYF. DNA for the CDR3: TGTGCCAGCAGTTTACCCAGGATTCCCCACGAGCAGTACTTC.

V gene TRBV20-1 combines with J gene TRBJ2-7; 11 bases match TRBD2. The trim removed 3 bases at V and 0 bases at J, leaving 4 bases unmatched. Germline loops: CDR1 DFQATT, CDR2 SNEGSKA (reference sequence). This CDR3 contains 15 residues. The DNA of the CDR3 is TGCAGTGCTAGCCGACTAGCGGGGAGCTCCTACGAGCAGTACTTC. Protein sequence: CSASRLAGSSYEQYF.

CDR3 residues: CSARDAGGNQPQHF. As DNA, the CDR3 is TGCAGTGCTAGAGACGCAGGTGGTAATCAGCCCCAGCATTTT. The chain carries TRBV20-1 and TRBJ1-5; D unresolved. CDR1 and CDR2 from the germline V gene are DFQATT and SNEGSKA (reference sequence). CDR3 length: 14 residues. Trimming cost V 0 bases and J 4 bases, with 10 bases left between them.

CDR3 residues: CSVKPGQHYEQYF. CDR3 sequence (DNA): TGCAGCGTGAAGCCGGGACAGCACTACGAGCAGTACTTC. The gene calls are TRBV29-1 and TRBJ2-7; 7 bases map to TRBD1. Per germline, CDR1 SQVTM and CDR2 ANQGSEA. CDR3 length equals 13 residues. V gave up 6 bases and J gave up 3 bases; unmatched junction bases: 8.

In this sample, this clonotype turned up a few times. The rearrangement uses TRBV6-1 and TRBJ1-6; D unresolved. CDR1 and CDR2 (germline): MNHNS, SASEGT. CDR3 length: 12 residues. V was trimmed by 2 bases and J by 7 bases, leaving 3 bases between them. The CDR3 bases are TGTGCCAGCAGTGAAATGAATTCACCCCTCCACTTT. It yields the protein CASSEMNSPLHF.

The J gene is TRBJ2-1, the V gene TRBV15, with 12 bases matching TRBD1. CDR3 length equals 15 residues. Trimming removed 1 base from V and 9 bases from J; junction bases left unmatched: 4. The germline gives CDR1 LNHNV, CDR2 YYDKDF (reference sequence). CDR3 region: CATSRAGTGGGEQFF. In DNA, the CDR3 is TGTGCCACCAGCAGAGCCGGGACAGGGGGCGGTGAGCAGTTCTTC.